This TCR beta chain was profiled in a study of molecular identifiers for immune sequencing clone quantification. Study-wide background: In replicates, the authors split RNA from around 20,000 or 100,000 naive CD8 cells five ways and sequenced four.

This clonotype has only a few counts. Its antigen remains unknown. Both previously described methods and listed TCR primers were employed to make bulk TCR libraries. MiXCR, applied by TCRdb to the PCR reads, yields one record per CDR3 protein. Counted here are about 300,000 distinct CDR3 sequences, about a fifth occurring once; the ten biggest clones make up under 0.95%. The V gene end was trimmed by 1 base and the J gene end by 2 bases; junction bases not matched to a gene: 8. The CDR3 sequence is 16 residues long. Germline V gene sequence: CDR1 LGHNA, CDR2 YNFKEQ. Regarding the study as a whole: The share of molecules held by clones above 20 RNA copies was over 98% in effector cells and under 1% in naive cells. Spiked-in Jurkat TCR RNA corresponding to one cell was reported as detectable against roughly 1 million naive cells.

Sequencing was performed on naive CD8+ T cells from blood, with Jurkat cell RNA spiked in. The subset: FACS-sorted CD8+CD4-CCR7+CD45RA+ naive T cells. The chain uses TRBV4-2 and TRBJ2-7, with 7 bases lining up with TRBD2. The clonotype comes from a human donor in good health. Some libraries in this study had Jurkat cell RNA spiked in. The CDR3 DNA reads TGTGCCAGCAGCCAAGGGCGCGGAGGGAGGGCCTACGAGCAGTACTTC. Translation: CASSQGRGGRAYEQYF.